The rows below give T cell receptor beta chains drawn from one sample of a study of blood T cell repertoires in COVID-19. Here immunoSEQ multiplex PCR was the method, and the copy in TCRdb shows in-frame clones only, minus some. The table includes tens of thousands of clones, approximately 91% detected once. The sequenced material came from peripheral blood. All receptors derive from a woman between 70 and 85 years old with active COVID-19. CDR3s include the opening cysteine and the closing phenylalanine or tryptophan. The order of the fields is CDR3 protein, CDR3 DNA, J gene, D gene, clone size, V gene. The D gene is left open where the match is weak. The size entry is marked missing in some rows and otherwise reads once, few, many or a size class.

cdr3_aa: CASSSNTVRTGELFF; cdr3_nt: TGTGCCAGCAGCTCAAACACAGTGCGAACCGGGGAGCTGTTTTTT; j_call: TRBJ2-2; d_call: -; clone_size: -; v_call: TRBV7-2
cdr3_aa: CAIPDRDPWETQYF; cdr3_nt: TGTGCCATCCCGGACAGGGACCCTTGGGAGACCCAGTACTTC; j_call: TRBJ2-5; d_call: TRBD1; clone_size: -; v_call: TRBV28
cdr3_aa: CASRQGSGTQPQHF; cdr3_nt: TGTGCCAGCCGACAGGGATCGGGCACTCAGCCCCAGCATTTT; j_call: TRBJ1-5; d_call: TRBD1; clone_size: -; v_call: TRBV19
cdr3_aa: CASSIIGTSYGYTF; cdr3_nt: TGTGCCAGTAGTATTATTGGGACTAGCTATGGCTACACCTTC; j_call: TRBJ1-2; d_call: -; clone_size: -; v_call: TRBV19
cdr3_aa: CASSYTNFDPSEQYF; cdr3_nt: TGTGCCAGCAGTTACACTAATTTTGACCCTTCGGAGCAGTACTTC; j_call: TRBJ2-7; d_call: -; clone_size: -; v_call: TRBV2
cdr3_aa: CASSADRGRTYEQYF; cdr3_nt: TGCGCCAGCAGCGCGGACAGGGGGAGAACCTACGAGCAGTACTTC; j_call: TRBJ2-7; d_call: TRBD1; clone_size: -; v_call: TRBV5-1
cdr3_aa: CARRWDSTSGYTF; cdr3_nt: TGTGCGCGGAGATGGGACAGTACTAGTGGCTACACCTTC; j_call: TRBJ1-2; d_call: TRBD1; clone_size: -; v_call: TRBV30
cdr3_aa: CATAEAFEQFF; cdr3_nt: TGTGCCACCGCAGAGGCGTTTGAGCAGTTCTTC; j_call: TRBJ2-1; d_call: -; clone_size: once; v_call: TRBV27
cdr3_aa: CASSPTGSTNEKLFF; cdr3_nt: TGTGCCAGCAGCCCCACAGGGTCAACTAATGAAAAACTGTTTTTT; j_call: TRBJ1-4; d_call: -; clone_size: -; v_call: TRBV3-1/TRBV3-2
cdr3_aa: CASSLIGAAASYNEQFF; cdr3_nt: TGCGCCAGCAGCTTGATAGGGGCGGCCGCCTCATACAATGAGCAGTTCTTC; j_call: TRBJ2-1; d_call: -; clone_size: -; v_call: TRBV5-1
cdr3_aa: CASSEAGDETQYF; cdr3_nt: TGTGCCAGCAGTGAGGCAGGGGATGAGACCCAGTACTTC; j_call: TRBJ2-5; d_call: -; clone_size: -; v_call: TRBV2
cdr3_aa: CASSITVRTDTQYF; cdr3_nt: TGTGCCAGTAGTATTACAGTACGGACAGATACGCAGTATTTT; j_call: TRBJ2-3; d_call: -; clone_size: once; v_call: TRBV19
cdr3_aa: CASSRSGSGQKNEKLFF; cdr3_nt: TGTGCCAGCAGCCGCTCAGGTTCGGGACAGAAGAATGAAAAACTGTTTTTT; j_call: TRBJ1-4; d_call: TRBD1; clone_size: -; v_call: TRBV7-9
cdr3_aa: CASSLERAGYTF; cdr3_nt: TGTGCCAGCAGTTTAGAGAGGGCTGGCTACACCTTC; j_call: TRBJ1-2; d_call: -; clone_size: -; v_call: TRBV28
cdr3_aa: CASSSDSNEKLFF; cdr3_nt: TGTGCCAGCAGCTCCGACAGCAATGAAAAACTGTTTTTT; j_call: TRBJ1-4; d_call: -; clone_size: -; v_call: TRBV11-2
cdr3_aa: CATSASGGIWNEQYF; cdr3_nt: TGTGCCACCAGTGCTAGTGGAGGAATTTGGAACGAGCAGTACTTC; j_call: TRBJ2-7; d_call: -; clone_size: once; v_call: TRBV24-1
cdr3_aa: CASSLTGGKGTEAFF; cdr3_nt: TGTGCCAGCAGCTTAACAGGGGGCAAGGGGACTGAAGCTTTCTTT; j_call: TRBJ1-1; d_call: TRBD1; clone_size: -; v_call: TRBV7-3
cdr3_aa: CSASIPGLAGVTDTQYF; cdr3_nt: TGCAGTGCTAGTATTCCGGGACTAGCGGGAGTCACAGATACGCAGTATTTT; j_call: TRBJ2-3; d_call: TRBD2; clone_size: once; v_call: TRBV20-1
cdr3_aa: CSASIAGGPYEQYF; cdr3_nt: TGCAGTGCTAGTATAGCGGGAGGCCCCTACGAGCAGTACTTC; j_call: TRBJ2-7; d_call: TRBD2; clone_size: -; v_call: TRBV20-1
cdr3_aa: CANSPTGTGSLTDTQYF; cdr3_nt: TGTGCCAACAGCCCGACCGGGACAGGGTCCCTCACAGATACGCAGTATTTT; j_call: TRBJ2-3; d_call: TRBD1; clone_size: -; v_call: TRBV3-1/TRBV3-2
cdr3_aa: CASSPDRADEQYF; cdr3_nt: TGTGCCAGCTCACCGGACAGGGCCGACGAGCAGTACTTC; j_call: TRBJ2-7; d_call: TRBD1; clone_size: -; v_call: TRBV18
cdr3_aa: CATSDAGTSGRARNEQFF; cdr3_nt: TGTGCCACCAGTGACGCCGGGACTAGCGGGAGGGCCCGGAATGAGCAGTTCTTC; j_call: TRBJ2-1; d_call: TRBD2; clone_size: -; v_call: TRBV24-1
cdr3_aa: CASTRSGSSYEQYF; cdr3_nt: TGTGCCAGCACCAGGAGCGGGAGCTCCTACGAGCAGTACTTC; j_call: TRBJ2-7; d_call: TRBD2; clone_size: -; v_call: TRBV2
cdr3_aa: CASSQGQGAGNTIYF; cdr3_nt: TGTGCCAGCAGCCAAGGACAGGGGGCTGGAAACACCATATATTTT; j_call: TRBJ1-3; d_call: TRBD1; clone_size: -; v_call: TRBV3-1/TRBV3-2
cdr3_aa: CSVAPTHNEQFF; cdr3_nt: TGCAGCGTTGCCCCCACACACAATGAGCAGTTCTTC; j_call: TRBJ2-1; d_call: -; clone_size: -; v_call: TRBV29-1
cdr3_aa: CASSPPLRESTGELFF; cdr3_nt: TGTGCCAGCAGCCCGCCTTTGCGGGAGAGCACCGGGGAGCTGTTTTTT; j_call: TRBJ2-2; d_call: TRBD2; clone_size: -; v_call: TRBV7-8
cdr3_aa: CASSVGTQGTRNQPQHF; cdr3_nt: TGTGCCAGCAGCGTAGGAACCCAGGGAACTCGCAATCAGCCCCAGCATTTT; j_call: TRBJ1-5; d_call: -; clone_size: -; v_call: TRBV9
cdr3_aa: CASSDSVVNEQFF; cdr3_nt: TGTGCCAGCAGTGATTCCGTAGTCAATGAGCAGTTCTTC; j_call: TRBJ2-1; d_call: -; clone_size: once; v_call: TRBV2
cdr3_aa: CASSPDREVEQFF; cdr3_nt: TGTGCCAGCAGCCCAGACAGGGAGGTTGAGCAGTTCTTC; j_call: TRBJ2-1; d_call: -; clone_size: -; v_call: TRBV7-2
cdr3_aa: CASSSTGGAGTEAFF; cdr3_nt: TGTGCCAGCAGTTCAACAGGGGGCGCGGGCACTGAAGCTTTCTTT; j_call: TRBJ1-1; d_call: TRBD1; clone_size: -; v_call: TRBV6-2/TRBV6-3
cdr3_aa: CASRTGTGVYEQYF; cdr3_nt: TGTGCCAGCAGGACCGGGACAGGGGTCTACGAGCAGTACTTC; j_call: TRBJ2-7; d_call: TRBD1; clone_size: -; v_call: TRBV28
cdr3_aa: CASSLRGGYYEQYF; cdr3_nt: TGTGCCAGCAGCTTAAGAGGAGGATACTACGAGCAGTACTTC; j_call: TRBJ2-7; d_call: -; clone_size: -; v_call: TRBV7-8
cdr3_aa: CASSFGAGAYEQYF; cdr3_nt: TGCGCCAGCAGCTTTGGAGCGGGAGCCTACGAGCAGTACTTC; j_call: TRBJ2-7; d_call: TRBD2; clone_size: -; v_call: TRBV5-1
cdr3_aa: CASRVLGADNNEQFF; cdr3_nt: TGCGCCAGCAGGGTCCTGGGAGCGGATAACAATGAGCAGTTCTTC; j_call: TRBJ2-1; d_call: -; clone_size: -; v_call: TRBV10-2
cdr3_aa: CASSPSPLLAGGTDTQYF; cdr3_nt: TGTGCCAGCAGTCCCTCACCCCTTTTAGCGGGAGGAACAGATACGCAGTATTTT; j_call: TRBJ2-3; d_call: TRBD2; clone_size: -; v_call: TRBV27
cdr3_aa: CASSLDPTSGSRNEQFF; cdr3_nt: TGTGCCAGCAGCTTGGACCCCACTAGCGGGAGTAGAAATGAGCAGTTCTTC; j_call: TRBJ2-1; d_call: TRBD2; clone_size: -; v_call: TRBV5-8
cdr3_aa: CAWCPLGREGGNEQFF; cdr3_nt: TGTGCCTGGTGCCCTTTGGGGCGGGAGGGAGGCAATGAGCAGTTCTTC; j_call: TRBJ2-1; d_call: TRBD2; clone_size: -; v_call: TRBV30
cdr3_aa: CASSPGGNIDGYTF; cdr3_nt: TGTGCCAGCTCACCGGGGGGGAATATCGATGGCTACACCTTC; j_call: TRBJ1-2; d_call: -; clone_size: -; v_call: TRBV18
cdr3_aa: CASSRDFYEQYF; cdr3_nt: TGTGCCAGCAGCCGAGACTTCTACGAGCAGTACTTC; j_call: TRBJ2-7; d_call: -; clone_size: -; v_call: TRBV7-9
cdr3_aa: CASSRDRAGTEAFF; cdr3_nt: TGTGCCAGCAGCCGCGACAGGGCGGGCACTGAAGCTTTCTTT; j_call: TRBJ1-1; d_call: TRBD1; clone_size: -; v_call: TRBV6-5
cdr3_aa: CATSDPLRDIPRTGELFF; cdr3_nt: TGTGCCACCAGTGATCCTCTACGGGACATCCCTCGAACCGGGGAGCTGTTTTTT; j_call: TRBJ2-2; d_call: -; clone_size: -; v_call: TRBV24-1
cdr3_aa: CASSPRMGGGREGNEQFF; cdr3_nt: TGTGCCAGCAGTCCCCGGATGGGCGGCGGGAGGGAGGGCAATGAGCAGTTCTTC; j_call: TRBJ2-1; d_call: TRBD2; clone_size: -; v_call: TRBV27
cdr3_aa: CAISESLVTSYEQYF; cdr3_nt: TGTGCCATCAGTGAGTCCCTAGTCACTAGCTACGAGCAGTACTTC; j_call: TRBJ2-7; d_call: -; clone_size: -; v_call: TRBV10-3
cdr3_aa: CASSLVNPGGGARETQYF; cdr3_nt: TGTGCCAGCAGTCTGGTAAACCCCGGTGGGGGGGCAAGAGAGACCCAGTACTTC; j_call: TRBJ2-5; d_call: -; clone_size: -; v_call: TRBV27
cdr3_aa: CATSDSASGRVDNEQFF; cdr3_nt: TGTGCCACCAGTGATTCAGCTAGCGGGAGGGTTGACAATGAGCAGTTCTTC; j_call: TRBJ2-1; d_call: TRBD2; clone_size: -; v_call: TRBV24-1
cdr3_aa: CASSLGASYEQYF; cdr3_nt: TGTGCCAGCAGCCTAGGGGCGTCCTACGAGCAGTACTTC; j_call: TRBJ2-7; d_call: -; clone_size: -; v_call: TRBV3-1/TRBV3-2
cdr3_aa: CASSSRLGDLAQYF; cdr3_nt: TGCGCCAGCAGCTCGCGACTGGGTGATCTTGCCCAGTACTTC; j_call: TRBJ2-5; d_call: -; clone_size: once; v_call: TRBV5-1
cdr3_aa: CASSKGAVVLTVSGNTIYF; cdr3_nt: TGTGCCAGCAGCAAAGGAGCTGTCGTATTGACAGTCTCTGGAAACACCATATATTTT; j_call: TRBJ1-3; d_call: -; clone_size: -; v_call: TRBV21-1
cdr3_aa: CSVVPSGRAGEQYF; cdr3_nt: TGCAGCGTTGTCCCTAGCGGGAGGGCCGGGGAGCAGTACTTC; j_call: TRBJ2-7; d_call: TRBD2; clone_size: -; v_call: TRBV29-1
cdr3_aa: CASRGSGRYNEQFF; cdr3_nt: TGTGCCAGTAGAGGTAGCGGGAGGTACAATGAGCAGTTCTTC; j_call: TRBJ2-1; d_call: TRBD2; clone_size: -; v_call: TRBV19